This is a list of T cell receptor beta chains from one sample in a study of blood T cell repertoires in COVID-19. The repertoire was sequenced with immunoSEQ multiplex PCR; TCRdb's copy has only in-frame clones and lacks some. The data show 390,000 or so clones, about 86% seen once. Sequencing input: PBMCs or T cells enriched from blood (not recorded which). These receptors all stem from a woman between 50 and 59 years old who had recovered from COVID-19. The CDR3 runs from the conserved cysteine through the conserved F or W. The D gene is left open where the match is weak. Part of the rows lack a size; the others show once, few, many or a class for expanded clones.

d_gene: NA; v_gene: TRBV27; abundance: NA; j_gene: TRBJ2-1; CDR3aa: CASFSTDSYNEQFF; CDR3nt: TGTGCCAGCTTTTCGACAGACTCCTACAATGAGCAGTTCTTC
d_gene: NA; v_gene: TRBV18; abundance: NA; j_gene: TRBJ1-1; CDR3aa: CASSPSTGMNTEAFF; CDR3nt: TGTGCCAGCTCACCTTCTACAGGGATGAACACTGAAGCTTTCTTT
d_gene: TRBD2; v_gene: TRBV4-2; abundance: NA; j_gene: TRBJ2-7; CDR3aa: CASSQTSGGAYEQYF; CDR3nt: TGTGCCAGCAGCCAGACTAGCGGGGGAGCCTACGAGCAGTACTTC
d_gene: TRBD1; v_gene: TRBV5-1; abundance: NA; j_gene: TRBJ1-1; CDR3aa: CASRWDRLNTEAFF; CDR3nt: TGCGCCAGCAGATGGGACAGGTTGAACACTGAAGCTTTCTTT
d_gene: NA; v_gene: TRBV2; abundance: NA; j_gene: TRBJ2-6; CDR3aa: CASNKGQHSGANVLTF; CDR3nt: TGTGCCAGCAATAAAGGACAGCACTCTGGGGCCAACGTCCTGACTTTC
d_gene: TRBD2; v_gene: TRBV5-4; abundance: NA; j_gene: TRBJ2-3; CDR3aa: CASHGTMNTDTQYF; CDR3nt: TGTGCCAGCCACGGGACTATGAACACAGATACGCAGTATTTT
d_gene: NA; v_gene: TRBV30; abundance: NA; j_gene: TRBJ1-2; CDR3aa: CAWKAGPALGYGYTF; CDR3nt: TGTGCCTGGAAGGCAGGGCCGGCTCTTGGTTATGGCTACACCTTC
d_gene: NA; v_gene: TRBV2; abundance: NA; j_gene: TRBJ1-6; CDR3aa: CASSVAGSYNSPLHF; CDR3nt: TGTGCCAGCAGTGTTGCAGGCTCCTATAATTCACCCCTCCACTTT
d_gene: NA; v_gene: TRBV7-8; abundance: NA; j_gene: TRBJ1-2; CDR3aa: CASSPNPGQTYGYTF; CDR3nt: TGTGCCAGCAGCCCGAATCCGGGACAAACTTATGGCTACACCTTC
d_gene: TRBD1; v_gene: TRBV6-5; abundance: NA; j_gene: TRBJ2-5; CDR3aa: CASIMDRGFETQYF; CDR3nt: TGTGCCAGCATAATGGACAGGGGGTTTGAGACCCAGTACTTC
d_gene: NA; v_gene: TRBV9; abundance: NA; j_gene: TRBJ2-1; CDR3aa: CASSVVSTLGSYNEQFF; CDR3nt: TGTGCCAGCAGCGTAGTTTCGACACTGGGCTCCTACAATGAGCAGTTCTTC
d_gene: NA; v_gene: TRBV3-1/TRBV3-2; abundance: NA; j_gene: TRBJ1-5; CDR3aa: CASSQDRGPQHF; CDR3nt: TGTGCCAGCAGCCAAGATAGGGGGCCCCAGCATTTT
d_gene: NA; v_gene: TRBV27; abundance: NA; j_gene: TRBJ2-7; CDR3aa: CASSLSRPGYEQYF; CDR3nt: TGTGCCAGCAGTTTATCCAGGCCTGGCTACGAGCAGTACTTC
d_gene: NA; v_gene: TRBV4-3; abundance: NA; j_gene: TRBJ1-2; CDR3aa: CASSQGGGWNYGYTF; CDR3nt: TGCGCCAGCAGCCAAGGGGGGGGATGGAACTATGGCTACACCTTC
d_gene: NA; v_gene: TRBV19; abundance: NA; j_gene: TRBJ1-1; CDR3aa: CASAGGRLATEAFF; CDR3nt: TGTGCCAGTGCGGGAGGGCGATTGGCCACTGAAGCTTTCTTT
d_gene: NA; v_gene: TRBV27; abundance: NA; j_gene: TRBJ1-1; CDR3aa: CATQNGGTEAFF; CDR3nt: TGTGCCACCCAAAATGGGGGGACTGAAGCTTTCTTT
d_gene: NA; v_gene: TRBV7-6; abundance: NA; j_gene: TRBJ2-2; CDR3aa: CASSSTVPGELFF; CDR3nt: TGTGCCAGCAGCTCGACAGTGCCCGGGGAGCTGTTTTTT
d_gene: NA; v_gene: TRBV5-6; abundance: NA; j_gene: TRBJ1-6; CDR3aa: CASSFVGRSYNSPLHF; CDR3nt: TGTGCCAGCAGCTTTGTAGGGAGGTCCTATAATTCACCCCTCCACTTT
d_gene: TRBD2; v_gene: TRBV7-2; abundance: NA; j_gene: TRBJ2-3; CDR3aa: CASSFHPGLAGTMADTQYF; CDR3nt: TGTGCCAGCAGCTTTCATCCGGGACTAGCGGGGACTATGGCAGATACGCAGTATTTT
d_gene: TRBD1; v_gene: TRBV19; abundance: NA; j_gene: TRBJ2-1; CDR3aa: CASRRIPGQGEDEQFF; CDR3nt: TGTGCCAGTAGAAGAATACCGGGACAGGGAGAGGATGAGCAGTTCTTC
d_gene: TRBD1; v_gene: TRBV7-8; abundance: once; j_gene: TRBJ1-1; CDR3aa: CASSAQPGQGAGRAFF; CDR3nt: TGTGCCAGCAGCGCACAACCGGGACAGGGGGCGGGTAGGGCTTTCTTT
d_gene: NA; v_gene: TRBV3-1/TRBV3-2; abundance: NA; j_gene: TRBJ1-2; CDR3aa: CASSQVHKDNYGYTF; CDR3nt: TGTGCCAGCAGCCAAGTGCACAAAGATAACTATGGCTACACCTTC
d_gene: TRBD1; v_gene: TRBV5-1; abundance: NA; j_gene: TRBJ2-3; CDR3aa: CASSLGRTGITDTQYF; CDR3nt: TGCGCCAGCAGCTTGGGGAGGACAGGAATCACAGATACGCAGTATTTT
d_gene: NA; v_gene: TRBV28; abundance: NA; j_gene: TRBJ1-5; CDR3aa: CASSTGGGYQPQHF; CDR3nt: TGTGCCAGCAGCACCGGGGGGGGATATCAGCCCCAGCATTTT
d_gene: TRBD2; v_gene: TRBV5-1; abundance: NA; j_gene: TRBJ2-3; CDR3aa: CASSPQTSGGTTDTQYF; CDR3nt: TGCGCCAGCAGCCCACAGACTAGCGGGGGGACAACAGATACGCAGTATTTT
d_gene: NA; v_gene: TRBV19; abundance: once; j_gene: TRBJ1-2; CDR3aa: CASSTLSGNYGYTF; CDR3nt: TGTGCCAGTAGTACCCTTTCCGGTAACTATGGCTACACCTTC